This T cell receptor (beta chain) was sequenced for a study of OX40 agonist ivuxolimab in advanced cancers. Trimming took 1 base from V and 3 from J, leaving 2 bases between them. The length of the CDR3 is 12 residues. CDR1 KGHSH and CDR2 LQKENI come from the germline V gene. Data came from immunoSEQ multiplex PCR; TCRdb stores just in-frame clones and leaves some out. The sample includes approximately 100,000 clones, roughly nine tenths of them seen just once. This clone was seen only once. Its antigen is not known. General study points: Dose levels from 0.1 to 3.0 mg/kg saw CD4+ and CD8+ blood T cells expand clonally by week 6.

The chain uses TRBV18 and TRBJ2-3; D remains ambiguous. The sequence was collected from an adult with an advanced solid tumor such as melanoma, head and neck, liver or kidney cancer. The specimen was CD4+ or CD8+ T cells sorted from blood, collected in a trial of the OX40 agonist ivuxolimab. This chain's CDR3 is CASSPRTDTQYF. The CDR3 bases are TGTGCCAGCTCACCACGGACAGATACGCAGTATTTT.